Below, 5 T cell receptor beta chains from the same sample are listed, as sequenced in a study of cytotoxic CD8 clonotypes in ibrutinib-treated CLL. Method: immunoSEQ multiplex PCR; TCRdb's copy keeps in-frame clones and lacks some. Among hundreds of thousands of clones, around 70% were seen once, and the ten largest hold more than 4.5%. This material consisted of PBMCs, taken after 12 months of ibrutinib treatment. These TCRs come from a human donor with chronic lymphocytic leukemia.

This chain joins TRBV6-5 and TRBJ2-6, with TRBD1 as a possible D gene (6 bases). The CDR3 is 15 residues long. The V end lost 6 bases, the J end lost 1 base, and 10 bases lay between the germline ends. The V gene's germline CDR1 is MNHEY and CDR2 SVGAGI. The CDR3 region has the DNA TGTGCCAGCAGCATTACAGGGTCTGGGGCCAACGTCCTGACTTTC. Protein sequence: CASSITGSGANVLTF.

The V call is TRBV4-1, the J call TRBJ2-3; perhaps TRBD2 as D (6 bases). The V end lost 3 bases, the J end lost 0 bases, and 16 bases lay between the germline ends. Germline values: CDR1 MGHRA, CDR2 YSYEKL. There are 17 residues in the CDR3. CDR3 sequence (DNA): TGCGCCAGCAGCCAGGGAATGCGGGGCCCTAGCACAGATACGCAGTATTTT. The encoded protein is CASSQGMRGPSTDTQYF.

CDR3 bases: TGTGCCAGCAGCCCTGATTACAATGAGCAGTTCTTC. Translating it yields CASSPDYNEQFF. This chain connects TRBV7-2 to TRBJ2-1; D unresolved. The CDR3 totals 12 residues. Trimming pared 5 bases from V and 4 bases from J, leaving 6 bases between. The V gene's germline CDR1 is SGHTA and CDR2 FQGNSA.

The chain has TRBV4-2 and TRBJ2-1, with a weak D call TRBD2 (5 bases). The CDR3 has 13 amino acids. V gave up 0 bases and J gave up 10 bases, with 10 bases separating them. Germline V gives CDR1 LGHNA, CDR2 YNFKEQ. The CDR3 coding sequence is TGTGCCAGCAGCCAAGATTGGAGCGGCGAGCAGTTCTTC. This translates into CASSQDWSGEQFF.

This clone was seen once. V usage is TRBV18 and J usage is TRBJ1-5, with 7 bases that match TRBD1. Trimming cost V 3 bases and J 0 bases; bases outside gene matches: 5. This CDR3 region has 16 residues. The germline gives CDR1 KGHSH, CDR2 LQKENI. The CDR3 is CASSPQGQPSNQPQHF. Here the CDR3 DNA reads TGTGCCAGCTCACCCCAGGGACAGCCTAGCAATCAGCCCCAGCATTTT.